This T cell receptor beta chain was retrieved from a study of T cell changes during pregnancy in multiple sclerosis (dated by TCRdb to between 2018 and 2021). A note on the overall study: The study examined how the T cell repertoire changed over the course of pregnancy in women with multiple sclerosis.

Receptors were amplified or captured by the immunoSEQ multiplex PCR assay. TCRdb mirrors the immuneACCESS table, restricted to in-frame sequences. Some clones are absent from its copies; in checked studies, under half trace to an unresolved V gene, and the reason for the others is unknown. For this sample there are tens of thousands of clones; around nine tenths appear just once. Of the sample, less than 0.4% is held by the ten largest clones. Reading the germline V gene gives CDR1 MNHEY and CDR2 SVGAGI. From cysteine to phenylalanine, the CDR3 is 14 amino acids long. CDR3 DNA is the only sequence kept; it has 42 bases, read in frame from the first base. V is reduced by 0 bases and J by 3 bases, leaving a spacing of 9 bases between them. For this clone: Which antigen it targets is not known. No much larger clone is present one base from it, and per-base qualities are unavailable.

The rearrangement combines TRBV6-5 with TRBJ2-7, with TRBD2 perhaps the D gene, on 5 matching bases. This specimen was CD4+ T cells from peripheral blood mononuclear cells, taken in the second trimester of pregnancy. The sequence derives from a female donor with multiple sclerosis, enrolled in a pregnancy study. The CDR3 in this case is CASSYSKGLYEQYF. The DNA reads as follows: TGTGCCAGCAGTTACTCTAAAGGACTCTACGAGCAGTACTTC.